The next 17 T cell receptor beta chains were all read from a single sample in a study of blood T cells in healthy people across ages. Alongside a J-beta primer mix, a sample-barcoded 5' primer served in a second PCR lasting about 6 to 12 cycles. One entry per CDR3 protein, called by TCRdb with MiXCR from the 5' RACE reads. The sample holds 800,000 to 950,000 distinct CDR3 sequences, around 36% seen once. Sequencing used blood. The receptors were gathered from a man younger than 35 in good health.

The chain recombines TRBV19 with TRBJ2-1; no definite D call. The CDR3 extends over 15 amino acids. CDR1 and CDR2 from the germline V gene are LNHDA and SQIVND (reference sequence). V was shortened by 6 bases and J by 2 bases, with 14 bases between the two germline ends. The CDR3 reads CASSPVPDTYNEQFF. The DNA of the CDR3 is TGTGCCAGTAGCCCGGTCCCAGACACCTACAATGAGCAGTTCTTC.

V is TRBV29-1 and J is TRBJ2-1, with 8 bases aligning to TRBD2. Germline CDR1 SQVTM, CDR2 ANQGSEA. V shed 6 bases and J 1 base; nucleotides not matched to a gene: 8. This CDR3 is 15 amino acids long. The CDR3 here is CSVQGGGGSYNEQFF. In nucleotides, the CDR3 is TGCAGCGTCCAAGGAGGCGGGGGGTCCTACAATGAGCAGTTCTTC.

V usage is TRBV6-5 and J usage is TRBJ2-4; tentatively, D is TRBD2 (6 bases). The end of the DNA aligns better with TRBJ2-5, so the J call may be wrong. Germline V gene data show CDR1 as MNHEY and CDR2 as SVGAGI. This CDR3 is 15 amino acids long. CDR3 DNA sequence: TGTGCCAGCAGTTATTATGTGAGGGGAGGAGCGACCCAGTACTTC. As protein: CASSYYVRGGATQYF.

This clonotype was seen only a few times. V usage is TRBV9 and J usage is TRBJ2-5, with a possible D match to TRBD2 (5 bases). Trimming took off 4 bases at V and 11 bases at J, with 24 bases between the two ends. This CDR3 spans 15 amino acids. Germline V lookup: CDR1 SGDLS, CDR2 YYNGEE. Written as DNA, the CDR3 is TGTGCCAGCAGCACCACGGACTGGGATTTGGATGAGCAGTACTTC. Protein sequence: CASSTTDWDLDEQYF.

The chain is built from TRBV27 and TRBJ2-5; D is perhaps TRBD2 (6 bases). Germline values: CDR1 MNHEY, CDR2 SMNVEV (reference sequence). The CDR3 sequence is 13 residues long. Between the trimmed V and J ends, which lost 7 bases and 3 bases, there was a span of 12 bases. The DNA of the CDR3 is TGTGCCAGCAAAATAGGAGGGGAAGAGACCCAGTACTTC. It codes for CASKIGGEETQYF.

In regard to this clonotype: Just one base apart from a much larger clone, this may be a read error. The gene calls are TRBV4-3 and TRBJ1-2; a possible D gene is TRBD1 (5 bases). The length of the CDR3 is 15 residues. Germline V gene lookup returns CDR1 LGHNA and CDR2 YSLEER. DNA for the CDR3: TGCGCCAGCAACCAAGCCCCACAGGAGAACTATGGCTACACCTTC. Translation: CASNQAPQENYGYTF.

In the case of this clonotype: A much larger clonotype is one base distant, so this may be a read error. The chain carries TRBV5-1 and TRBJ2-5; D is perhaps TRBD1 (6 bases). V lost 2 bases and J lost 2, with 16 bases in between. CDR3 length equals 16 residues. Germline V gene lookup returns CDR1 SGHRS and CDR2 YFSETQ. The CDR3 DNA reads TGCGCCAGCAGCTTACGGCCAGGACAGCCGCAAGAGACCCAGTACTTC. It yields the protein CASSLRPGQPQETQYF.

Many counts were recorded for this clonotype. The genes are TRBV12-3 or TRBV12-4 and TRBJ2-3; 8 bases agree with TRBD1. The junction had 2 bases not matched to a gene; V was cut back by 3 bases and J by 0 bases. The CDR3 covers 15 residues. DNA for the CDR3: TGTGCCAGCAGTTTCCGGACAGGGAGCACAGATACGCAGTATTTT. Translated, it gives CASSFRTGSTDTQYF.

The chain uses TRBV15 and TRBJ1-3; TRBD1 agrees at 7 bases. The V gene end was trimmed by 5 bases and the J gene end by 4 bases; junction bases not matched to a gene: 2. CDR3 length: 13 amino acids. Per germline, CDR1 LNHNV and CDR2 YYDKDF (reference sequence). The CDR3 DNA reads TGTGCCACCAGCGACAGGGACGGAAACACCATATATTTT. The encoded protein is CATSDRDGNTIYF.

This clonotype was seen a handful of times. The chain links TRBV20-1 to TRBJ1-6, with a possible D match to TRBD1 (6 bases). Germline loops: CDR1 DFQATT, CDR2 SNEGSKA (reference sequence). Trimming shortened V by 0 bases and J by 5 bases, and 11 bases separated the two germline ends. The CDR3 spans 15 residues. The CDR3 nucleotides read TGCAGTGCTAGAGAAGGGGGGACCAATAATTCACCCCTCCACTTT. Amino acids: CSAREGGTNNSPLHF.

This chain uses TRBV4-1 with TRBJ1-4; 9 positions agree with TRBD1. The germline gives CDR1 MGHRA, CDR2 YSYEKL. The CDR3 spans 15 residues. Trimming removed 4 bases from V and 8 bases from J; junction bases left unmatched: 8. The CDR3, as DNA: TGCGCCAGCAGCCGTGCGGGGACAGGGAACGAAAAACTGTTTTTT. The encoded protein is CASSRAGTGNEKLFF.

This clonotype was counted only a few times. The chain couples TRBV14 to TRBJ2-1; the match to TRBD2 covers 8 bases. The ends lost 8 bases at V and 1 base at J; junction bases unmatched: 4. The CDR3 consists of 14 residues. Germline-derived CDR1 and CDR2 are SGHDN and FVKESK. The DNA for the CDR3 is TGTGCCAGCGGCCGGGGGGGGTCCTACAATGAGCAGTTCTTC. Protein product: CASGRGGSYNEQFF.

V gene TRBV20-1 combines with J gene TRBJ2-2; no clear D gene. This CDR3 has 16 amino acids. With 1 base removed from V and 4 bases from J, the gap between germline ends came to 16 bases. Looked up from germline, CDR1 is DFQATT and CDR2 is SNEGSKA (reference sequence). CDR3 coding DNA: TGCAGTGCTAGAGGTCCGGCGCGGACCCCCACCGGGGAGCTGTTTTTT. Protein: CSARGPARTPTGELFF.

This clonotype was counted a few times. The rearrangement joins TRBV4-3 to TRBJ1-4, with D possibly matching TRBD1 (6 bases). The CDR3 is 15 amino acids. Germline assignment: CDR1 LGHNA and CDR2 YSLEER. V lost 1 base and J lost 7, with 13 bases in between. CDR3 amino acids: CASSQAIRDIEKLFF. As DNA, the CDR3 is TGCGCCAGCAGCCAAGCTATTAGGGACATTGAAAAACTGTTTTTT.

The J gene is TRBJ2-5, the V gene TRBV9, with 8 bases identical to TRBD1. V shed 7 bases and J 11 bases; nucleotides not matched to a gene: 19. The CDR3 is made up of 15 amino acids. Germline-derived CDR1 and CDR2 are SGDLS and YYNGEE. CDR3: CASGPWTGIKNEQYF. CDR3 sequence (DNA): TGTGCCAGCGGACCCTGGACAGGGATTAAGAATGAGCAGTACTTC.

There are many counts of this clonotype. The J gene is TRBJ2-5, the V gene TRBV4-1; D may match TRBD1 or TRBD2 (5 bases each). The CDR3 is made up of 15 amino acids. V shed 0 bases and J shed 0 bases, with 8 bases lying between them. Per germline, CDR1 MGHRA and CDR2 YSYEKL. The CDR3 nucleotides read TGCGCCAGCAGCCAAGATTGGGGGTACCAAGAGACCCAGTACTTC. It is translated as CASSQDWGYQETQYF.

The genes are TRBV4-1 and TRBJ2-2; maybe TRBD1 (5 bases). Trimming pared 3 bases from V and 4 bases from J, leaving 18 bases between. The germline V gene encodes CDR1 MGHRA and CDR2 YSYEKL. The CDR3 covers 17 residues. The CDR3 DNA sequence: TGCGCCAGCAGCCACCTGCAGGCAGGGCACCGCACCGGGGAGCTGTTTTTT. Amino acid sequence: CASSHLQAGHRTGELFF.